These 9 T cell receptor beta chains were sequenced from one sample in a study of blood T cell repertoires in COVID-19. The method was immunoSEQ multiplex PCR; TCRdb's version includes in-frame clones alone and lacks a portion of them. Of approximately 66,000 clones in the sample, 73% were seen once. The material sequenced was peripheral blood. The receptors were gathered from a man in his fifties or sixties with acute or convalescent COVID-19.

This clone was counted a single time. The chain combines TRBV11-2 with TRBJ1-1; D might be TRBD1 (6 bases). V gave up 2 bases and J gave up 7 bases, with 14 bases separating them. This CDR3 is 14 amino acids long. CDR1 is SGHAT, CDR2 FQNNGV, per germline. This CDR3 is CASSLNTGLSEAFF. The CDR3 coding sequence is TGTGCCAGCAGCTTAAATACAGGGTTGAGTGAAGCTTTCTTT.

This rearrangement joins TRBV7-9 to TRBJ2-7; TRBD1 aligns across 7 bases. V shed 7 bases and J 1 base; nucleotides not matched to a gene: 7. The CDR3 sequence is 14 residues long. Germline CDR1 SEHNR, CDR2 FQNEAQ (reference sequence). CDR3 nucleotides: TGTGCCAGCAACTCCGACAGGGCGTCCTACGAGCAGTACTTC. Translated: CASNSDRASYEQYF.

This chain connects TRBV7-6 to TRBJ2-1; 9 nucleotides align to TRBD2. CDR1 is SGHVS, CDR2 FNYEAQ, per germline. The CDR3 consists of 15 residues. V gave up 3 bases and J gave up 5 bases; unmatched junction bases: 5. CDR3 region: CASSFGASGNNEQFF. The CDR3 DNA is TGTGCCAGCAGCTTCGGGGCTAGCGGGAACAATGAGCAGTTCTTC.

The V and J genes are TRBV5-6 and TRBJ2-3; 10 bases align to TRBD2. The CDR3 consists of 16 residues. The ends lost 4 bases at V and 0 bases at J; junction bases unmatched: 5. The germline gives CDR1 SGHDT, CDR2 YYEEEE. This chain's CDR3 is CASSQGTSESTDTQYF. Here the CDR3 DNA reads TGTGCCAGCAGCCAAGGGACTAGCGAGAGCACAGATACGCAGTATTTT.

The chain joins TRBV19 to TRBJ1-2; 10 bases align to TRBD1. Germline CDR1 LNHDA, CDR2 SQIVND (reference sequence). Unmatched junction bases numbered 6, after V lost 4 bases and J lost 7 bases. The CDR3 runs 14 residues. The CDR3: CASSTRQGASGYTF. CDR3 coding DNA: TGTGCCAGTAGTACCCGACAGGGGGCCAGTGGCTACACCTTC.

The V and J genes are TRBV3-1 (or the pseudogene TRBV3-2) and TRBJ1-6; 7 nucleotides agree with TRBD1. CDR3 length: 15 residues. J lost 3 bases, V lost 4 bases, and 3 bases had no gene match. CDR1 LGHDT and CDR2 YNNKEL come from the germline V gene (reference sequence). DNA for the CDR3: TGTGCCAGCAGCCCGGGACAGAGCTATAATTCACCCCTCCACTTT. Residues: CASSPGQSYNSPLHF.

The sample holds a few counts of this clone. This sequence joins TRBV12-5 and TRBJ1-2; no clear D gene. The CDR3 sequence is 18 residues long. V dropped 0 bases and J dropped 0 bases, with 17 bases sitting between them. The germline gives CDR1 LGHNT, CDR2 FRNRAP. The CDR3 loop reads CASGLVTGDGETNYGYTF. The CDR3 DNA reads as TGTGCTAGTGGTTTGGTAACGGGTGACGGGGAAACTAACTATGGCTACACCTTC.

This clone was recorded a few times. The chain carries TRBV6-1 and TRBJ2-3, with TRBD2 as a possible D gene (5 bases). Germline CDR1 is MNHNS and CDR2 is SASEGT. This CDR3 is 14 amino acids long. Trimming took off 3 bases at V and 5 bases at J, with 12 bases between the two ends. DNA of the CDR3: TGTGCCAGCAGTGACCTAGGGAGTTTAGATACGCAGTATTTT. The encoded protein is CASSDLGSLDTQYF.

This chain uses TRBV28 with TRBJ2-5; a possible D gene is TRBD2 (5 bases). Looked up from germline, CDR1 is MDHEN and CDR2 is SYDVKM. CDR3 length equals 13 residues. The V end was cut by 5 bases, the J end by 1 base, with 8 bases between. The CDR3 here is CASSPGGQETQYF. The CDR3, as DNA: TGTGCCAGCAGTCCAGGAGGCCAAGAGACCCAGTACTTC. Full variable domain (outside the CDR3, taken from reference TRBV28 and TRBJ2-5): DVKVTQSSRYLVKRTGEKVFLECVQDMDHENMFWYRQDPGLGLRLIYFSYDVKMKEKGDIPEGYSVSREKKERFSLILESASTNQTSMYLCASSPGGQETQYFGPGTRLLVL.